Shown below are 28 T cell receptor beta chains from a single sample sequenced in a study of cytotoxic CD8 clonotypes in ibrutinib-treated CLL. Clones were read by immunoSEQ multiplex PCR, and TCRdb kept only the in-frame ones, dropping some. The table includes 150,000 to 200,000 clones, about 88% detected once. The specimen comprised PBMCs, sampled at disease progression, from a patient treated with ibrutinib. These receptors came from a human donor with chronic lymphocytic leukemia.

The chain employs TRBV20-1 and TRBJ1-3, with D unclear. CDR3 length: 11 residues. Trimming stripped 6 bases from V and 2 bases from J, with 5 bases between. Germline V gene sequence: CDR1 DFQATT, CDR2 SNEGSKA (reference sequence). The CDR3 DNA is TGCAGTGCCGGGGCTGGAAACACCATATATTTT. It encodes CSAGAGNTIYF.

The chain uses TRBV5-1 and TRBJ2-2; weak D call: TRBD1 (6 bases). This CDR3 comprises 16 residues. Germline assignment: CDR1 SGHRS and CDR2 YFSETQ. V was cut by 2 bases and J by 9 bases, with 20 bases left in between. CDR3 loop: CASSFATGQLMRELFF. In nucleotides, the CDR3 is TGCGCCAGCAGCTTCGCGACAGGACAGCTGATGAGGGAGCTGTTTTTT. Full variable domain (remainder filled in from reference TRBV5-1 and TRBJ2-2): KAGVTQTPRYLIKTRGQQVTLSCSPISGHRSVSWYQQTPGQGLQFLFEYFSETQRNKGNFPGRFSGRQFSNSRSEMNVSTLELGDSALYLCASSFATGQLMRELFFGEGSRLTVL.

V is TRBV7-9 and J is TRBJ2-1; a weak D match, TRBD2 (6 bases). This CDR3 is built from 14 residues. V shed 3 bases and J shed 9 bases, with 15 bases lying between them. The germline gives CDR1 SEHNR, CDR2 FQNEAQ (reference sequence). The CDR3 sequence: CASSFGTPGSEQFF. CDR3 sequence (DNA): TGTGCCAGCAGCTTTGGGACTCCTGGGAGTGAGCAGTTCTTC.

The genes are TRBV30 and TRBJ2-7; no firm D call. Germline assignment: CDR1 GTSNPN and CDR2 SVGIG (reference sequence). This CDR3 spans 11 amino acids. Trimming cost V 3 bases and J 4 bases, with 7 bases left between them. The DNA for the CDR3 is TGTGCCTGGAGGCGGCTTTACGAGCAGTACTTC. Encoded protein: CAWRRLYEQYF.

The chain joins TRBV7-2 to TRBJ1-5; D perhaps matches TRBD1 (5 bases). This CDR3 has 15 residues. V was trimmed by 1 base and J by 6 bases, leaving 13 bases between them. From germline, CDR1 is SGHTA and CDR2 FQGNSA. CDR3: CASSLVGGSGQPQHF. As DNA, the CDR3 is TGTGCCAGCAGCTTAGTGGGGGGTAGCGGTCAGCCCCAGCATTTT.

Notes on this clone: The sample has other DNA sequences that encode this CDR3 too. V and J are TRBV6-1 and TRBJ1-2; weak D call: TRBD1 (6 bases). The germline V gene has CDR1 MNHNS and CDR2 SASEGT. CDR3 size: 14 residues. With 0 bases removed from V and 2 bases from J, the gap between germline ends came to 7 bases. The DNA for the CDR3 is TGTGCCAGCAGTGAAGCAGGGGGGAACTATGGCTACACCTTC. It codes for CASSEAGGNYGYTF.

The chain has TRBV7-2 and TRBJ2-3; 8 bases fit TRBD2. Germline loops: CDR1 SGHTA, CDR2 FQGNSA. V shed 4 bases, J shed 1 base, and the junction held 10 bases outside the gene matches. CDR3 size: 17 residues. The CDR3 coding sequence is TGTGCCAGCAGCTCGCCCGGACTAGCCCGCGGCACAGATACGCAGTATTTT. Protein sequence: CASSSPGLARGTDTQYF.

The rearrangement uses TRBV6-5 and TRBJ2-3, with 7 nucleotides matching TRBD2. The germline gives CDR1 MNHEY, CDR2 SVGAGI. J lost 6 bases, V lost 2 bases, and 5 bases had no gene match. The CDR3 is 14 amino acids. CDR3 coding DNA: TGTGCCAGCAGTTACCGATCGGGGGGTGATACGCAGTATTTT. It encodes CASSYRSGGDTQYF.

The rearrangement uses TRBV2 and TRBJ2-7; 7 bases match TRBD1. This CDR3 spans 14 amino acids. Looked up from germline, CDR1 is SNHLY and CDR2 is FYNNEI. The J segment lost 2 bases and the V segment lost 6 bases, leaving 7 bases of the junction unmatched. As DNA, the CDR3 is TGTGCCAGCAGGGAGACAGGGATTGCCTACGAGCAGTACTTC. Its translation is CASRETGIAYEQYF.

With respect to this clone: Since a much larger clone is just one base distant, this may be a read error. The sample contains more than one DNA sequence encoding this CDR3. The CDR3 DNA reads as TGTGCCAGCAGTGAATCAGGGACAGGGTATGGCTACACCTTC. Protein sequence: CASSESGTGYGYTF. The V and J genes are TRBV2 and TRBJ1-2, with 9 bases identical to TRBD1. The CDR3 contains 14 residues. Unmatched junction bases numbered 3, after V lost 2 bases and J lost 5 bases. Germline CDR1 and CDR2: SNHLY and FYNNEI. The full variable domain, with the rest looked up from reference TRBV2 and TRBJ1-2, is EPEVTQTPSHQVTQMGQEVILRCVPISNHLYFYWYRQILGQKVEFLVSFYNNEISEKSEIFDDQFSVERPDGSNFTLKIRSTKLEDSAMYFCASSESGTGYGYTFGSGTRLTVV.

This chain connects TRBV11-2 to TRBJ2-5, with TRBD1 as a possible D gene (7 bases). With the DNA end fitting TRBJ2-7 better, the J assignment may be wrong. The CDR3 extends over 16 amino acids. Germline CDR1 reads SGHAT; CDR2 reads FQNNGV. The CDR3 sequence is CASSLIRGTVSYEQYF. The CDR3 DNA reads TGTGCCAGCAGCTTAATCCGGGGGACAGTCTCCTACGAGCAGTACTTC.

This clone was counted a single time. The chain combines TRBV28 with TRBJ2-7, with TRBD2 matching over 7 bases. The CDR3 runs 14 residues. The junction had 10 bases not matched to a gene; V was cut back by 7 bases and J by 4 bases. Germline assignment: CDR1 MDHEN and CDR2 SYDVKM. The CDR3 DNA reads as TGTGCCAGCATTACAGGCGGGAGCGTGTACGAGCAGTACTTC. It codes for CASITGGSVYEQYF. Together with reference TRBV28 and TRBJ2-7, the CDR3 gives the full variable domain: DVKVTQSSRYLVKRTGEKVFLECVQDMDHENMFWYRQDPGLGLRLIYFSYDVKMKEKGDIPEGYSVSREKKERFSLILESASTNQTSMYLCASITGGSVYEQYFGPGTRLTVT.

This chain's CDR3 is CASSQDRAGRSNIQYF. The CDR3, as DNA: TGTGCCAGCAGCCAGGATAGGGCCGGGAGATCTAACATTCAGTACTTC. The chain joins TRBV14 to TRBJ2-4, with TRBD2 as a possible D gene (6 bases). The CDR3 has 16 amino acids. Germline CDR1 SGHDN, CDR2 FVKESK. Trimming shortened V by 3 bases and J by 7 bases, and 19 bases separated the two germline ends. Together with reference TRBV14 and TRBJ2-4, the CDR3 gives the full variable domain: EAGVTQFPSHSVIEKGQTVTLRCDPISGHDNLYWYRRVMGKEIKFLLHFVKESKQDESGMPNNRFLAERTGGTYSTLKVQPAELEDSGVYFCASSQDRAGRSNIQYFGAGTRLSVL.

The V and J genes are TRBV12-2 and TRBJ1-1; the DNA was not used to check the table's D call, TRBD1. TRBV12-2 corresponds to a pseudogene. This CDR3 spans 20 amino acids. CDR3 bases: TGTGCAAGTCGCTTAGATTCATACGTGGACAGGCATAGTTCGGACACTGAAGCTTTCTTT. This encodes CASRLDSYVDRHSSDTEAFF.

This clone occurred a few times. The rearrangement uses TRBV5-1 and TRBJ2-2, with a tentative D call TRBD2 (6 bases). CDR1 is SGHRS and CDR2 is YFSETQ in the germline V gene. V gave up 5 bases and J gave up 1 base, with 15 bases separating them. CDR3 length: 16 amino acids. The CDR3 spells CASREGAVRNTGELFF. CDR3 sequence (DNA): TGCGCCAGCAGGGAGGGTGCGGTAAGGAACACCGGGGAGCTGTTTTTT.

The CDR3 loop is CASSPDRGLRGYTF. The CDR3 region has the DNA TGCGCCAGCAGCCCGGACAGGGGTTTGCGTGGCTACACCTTC. The rearrangement links TRBV4-1 to TRBJ1-2; TRBD1 matches 9 bases. Germline CDR1 is MGHRA and CDR2 is YSYEKL. The length of the CDR3 is 14 residues. Germline trimming cut 4 bases from V and 7 bases from J; bases unmatched to any gene: 7.

The rearrangement uses TRBV11-2 and TRBJ1-2; no reliable D call. Germline CDR1 SGHAT, CDR2 FQNNGV. The germline V and J ends were trimmed by 0 bases and 4 bases, with 9 bases remaining between them. The CDR3 extends over 14 amino acids. DNA of the CDR3: TGTGCCAGCAGCTTAGATTCGAACAGCTATGGCTACACCTTC. It codes for CASSLDSNSYGYTF.

The chain has TRBV5-1 and TRBJ1-4, with 7 bases lining up with TRBD1. Germline lookup yields CDR1 SGHRS and CDR2 YFSETQ. J lost 8 bases, V lost 4 bases, and 14 bases had no gene match. The CDR3 has 16 amino acids. In DNA, the CDR3 is TGCGCCAGCAGCGGAAGAAGGGGGCGAAACGCCGAAAAACTGTTTTTT. Residues: CASSGRRGRNAEKLFF.

V and J are TRBV9 and TRBJ2-2; 7 nucleotides line up with TRBD2. Per germline, CDR1 SGDLS and CDR2 YYNGEE. Trimming cost V 0 bases and J 7 bases; bases outside gene matches: 12. The CDR3 contains 17 residues. CDR3 sequence: CASSVAPSGAPNGELFF. CDR3 sequence (DNA): TGTGCCAGCAGCGTAGCTCCTAGCGGAGCCCCCAACGGGGAGCTGTTTTTT.

This clone was found a few times. The J gene is TRBJ2-7, the V gene TRBV2; 7 bases map to TRBD2. This CDR3 spans 12 amino acids. J gave up 4 bases and V 7 bases, and 4 bases lay outside the gene matches. Germline CDR1 and CDR2: SNHLY and FYNNEI. CDR3 bases: TGTGCCAGCACGACTAGCCCTTACGAGCAGTACTTC. As protein: CASTTSPYEQYF.

This sequence joins TRBV18 and TRBJ2-3; 11 positions agree with TRBD2. The CDR3 extends over 16 amino acids. The ends lost 3 bases at V and 3 bases at J; junction bases unmatched: 5. CDR1 is KGHSH and CDR2 is LQKENI in the germline V gene. The CDR3 spells CASSPTSGSMTDTQYF. The CDR3 DNA follows: TGTGCCAGCTCACCCACTAGCGGGAGTATGACAGATACGCAGTATTTT. Complete variable domain (other parts from reference TRBV18 and TRBJ2-3): NAGVMQNPRHLVRRRGQEARLRCSPMKGHSHVYWYRQLPEEGLKFMVYLQKENIIDESGMPKERFSAEFPKEGPSILRIQQVVRGDSAAYFCASSPTSGSMTDTQYFGPGTRLTVL.

The chain employs TRBV2 and TRBJ2-1, with 10 bases aligning to TRBD2. Germline V gives CDR1 SNHLY, CDR2 FYNNEI. The CDR3 loop spans 16 amino acids. Trimming removed 4 bases from V and 7 bases from J; junction bases left unmatched: 10. CDR3 in amino acids: CASSGGLAGALNEQFF. CDR3 coding DNA: TGTGCCAGCAGTGGGGGTCTAGCGGGAGCTCTGAATGAGCAGTTCTTC.

As DNA, the CDR3 is TGTGCCAGCACGCTAGACGGAGCCATGAACACTGAAGCTTTCTTT. Its translation is CASTLDGAMNTEAFF. The chain uses TRBV6-5 and TRBJ1-1; no reliable D call. Trimming removed 7 bases at V and 0 bases at J, with 15 bases between. Looked up from germline, CDR1 is MNHEY and CDR2 is SVGAGI. The CDR3 is made up of 15 amino acids.

The chain is built from TRBV4-2 and TRBJ2-3; D uncertain. This CDR3 contains 14 residues. Trimming left V 4 bases short and J 3 bases short, with 11 bases between. CDR1 and CDR2 from the germline V gene are LGHNA and YNFKEQ. DNA of the CDR3: TGTGCCAGCAGCCGCACGGAAGGGACAGATACGCAGTATTTT. It specifies CASSRTEGTDTQYF.

This clone was detected a few times. CDR3 nucleotide sequence: TGTGCCAGCAGCTTGGACCTTAGGGATGGAAACACCATATATTTT. Translated: CASSLDLRDGNTIYF. The genes are TRBV5-6 and TRBJ1-3; D gene unclear. Looked up from germline, CDR1 is SGHDT and CDR2 is YYEEEE. The V and J ends lost 0 bases and 3 bases respectively, with 10 bases between them. There are 15 residues in the CDR3.

This chain connects TRBV11-1 to TRBJ1-1, with no clear D. Germline V gene data show CDR1 as SGHAT and CDR2 as FQDESV (reference sequence). The germline V and J ends were trimmed by 2 bases and 2 bases, with 12 bases remaining between them. The CDR3 length is 15 residues. This chain's CDR3 is CASSLQTRHNTEAFF. The CDR3 bases are TGTGCCAGCAGCTTACAAACGCGGCATAACACTGAAGCTTTCTTT.

The chain uses TRBV9 and TRBJ2-7, with TRBD1 matching over 12 bases. Losses at the gene ends were 5 bases for V and 7 bases for J; bases not matched to a gene: 7. This CDR3 spans 14 amino acids. The germline gives CDR1 SGDLS, CDR2 YYNGEE. In DNA form, the CDR3 reads TGTGCCAGCAGTGGGACAGGGGGCTCCATAGAGCAGTACTTC. It translates to CASSGTGGSIEQYF. The full variable domain, in which reference TRBV9 and TRBJ2-7 provide the parts outside the CDR3, is DSGVTQTPKHLITATGQRVTLRCSPRSGDLSVYWYQQSLDQGLQFLIQYYNGEERAKGNILERFSAQQFPDLHSELNLSSLELGDSALYFCASSGTGGSIEQYFGPGTRLTVT.

The chain has TRBV7-2 and TRBJ1-3; the match to TRBD1 covers 10 bases. The CDR3 consists of 16 residues. Germline V CDR1 and CDR2: SGHTA, FQGNSA. J lost 5 bases, V lost 5 bases, and 9 bases had no gene match. The CDR3 DNA follows: TGTGCCAGCAGCCGGACAGGGGGAACTCGTAGAAACACCATATATTTT. Its translation is CASSRTGGTRRNTIYF. The full variable domain, completed using reference TRBV7-2 and TRBJ1-3, is GAGVSQSPSNKVTEKGKDVELRCDPISGHTALYWYRQSLGQGLEFLIYFQGNSAPDKSGLPSDRFSAERTGGSVSTLTIQRTQQEDSAVYLCASSRTGGTRRNTIYFGEGSWLTVV.